This T cell receptor (beta chain) was recovered during a study of T-cell memory formation after mild COVID-19. Study-wide points: Contracting CD8+ clones were enriched in EMRA, CD4+ mainly in CM and EM. Pre-infection memory contained some responding clones, which suggested that cross-reactive memory had joined.

Via MiXCR, TCRdb re-called the 5' RACE reads, giving one row per CDR3 protein. The sample includes 200,000 to 250,000 distinct CDR3 sequences, over 8.5% of them seen just once. CDR3 size: 15 residues. Trimming shortened V by 0 bases and J by 11 bases, and 14 bases separated the two germline ends. Per germline, CDR1 SGHTA and CDR2 FQGNSA. This clonotype was seen a few times. No antigen is known for it. The receptor comes from a man aged 18 to 35 who had mild COVID-19 (a few samples of this study predate the infection). Cell type and time point are not known. Input material: PBMCs or a T cell subset sorted from them (not recorded which). The chain is built from TRBV7-2 and TRBJ1-6; D perhaps matches TRBD1 (6 bases). The CDR3 reads CASSLATGWGPPLHF. CDR3 sequence (DNA): TGTGCCAGCAGCTTAGCCACAGGGTGGGGTCCACCCCTCCACTTT.